This entry features one T cell receptor (beta chain) sequence. The data originate from a study of PD-L1 blockade in urothelial cancer. As for the study in general: Most of the 29 patients were men who had bladder-origin urothelial cancer. From 0 to 3 prior chemotherapy regimens had been given to the patients. Blood was tested 3 weeks (second dose) and 6 weeks into treatment.

The table came from immunoSEQ multiplex PCR; TCRdb's copy has only in-frame clones and leaves some out. Of roughly 100,000 clones in the sample, 75% to 90% were seen once. This CDR3 region has 13 residues. V was clipped by 6 bases and J by 4 bases; unmatched bases: 4. Germline V CDR1 and CDR2: MDHEN, SYDVKM. Time point given: peripheral blood 6 weeks after treatment start. Locally advanced or metastatic urothelial carcinoma affected all patients. Source: PBMCs, taken around atezolizumab (anti-PD-L1) treatment. V usage is TRBV28 and J usage is TRBJ2-7; TRBD1 matches at 9 bases. This clonotype was obtained from a man in his 70s with urothelial cancer. CDR3 amino acids: CASRGQGRYEQYF. CDR3 coding DNA: TGTGCCAGCAGGGGACAGGGTCGGTACGAGCAGTACTTC.